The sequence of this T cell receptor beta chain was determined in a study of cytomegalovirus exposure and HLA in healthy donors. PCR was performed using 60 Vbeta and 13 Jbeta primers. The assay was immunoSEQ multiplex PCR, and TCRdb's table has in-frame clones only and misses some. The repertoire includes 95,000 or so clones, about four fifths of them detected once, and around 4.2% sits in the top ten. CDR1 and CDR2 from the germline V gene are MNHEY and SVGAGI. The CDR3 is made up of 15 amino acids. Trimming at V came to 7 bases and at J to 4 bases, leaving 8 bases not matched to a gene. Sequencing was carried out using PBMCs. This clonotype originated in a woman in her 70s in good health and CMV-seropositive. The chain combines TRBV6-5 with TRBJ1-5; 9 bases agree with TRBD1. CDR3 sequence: CASNEPGQGNQPQHF. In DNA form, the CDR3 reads TGTGCCAGCAACGAACCGGGACAGGGTAATCAGCCCCAGCATTTT.